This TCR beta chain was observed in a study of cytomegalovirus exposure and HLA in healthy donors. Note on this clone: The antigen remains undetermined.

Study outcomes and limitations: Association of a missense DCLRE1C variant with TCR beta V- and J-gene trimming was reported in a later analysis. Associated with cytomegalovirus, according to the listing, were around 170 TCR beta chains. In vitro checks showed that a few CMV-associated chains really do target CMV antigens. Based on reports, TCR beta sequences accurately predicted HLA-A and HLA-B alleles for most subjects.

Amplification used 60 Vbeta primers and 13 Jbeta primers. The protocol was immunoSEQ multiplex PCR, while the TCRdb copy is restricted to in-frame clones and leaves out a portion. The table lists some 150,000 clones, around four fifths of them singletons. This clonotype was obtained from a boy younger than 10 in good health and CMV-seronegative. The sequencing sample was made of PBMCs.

In DNA, the CDR3 is TGCGCCAGCAGCTTGGCCGACGACGGGAAGGGGACCCAGTACTTC. It codes for CASSLADDGKGTQYF. The chain carries TRBV5-1 and TRBJ2-5; D is possibly TRBD2 (5 bases). Per the germline V gene, CDR1 is SGHRS and CDR2 is YFSETQ. Trimming took off 0 bases at V and 7 bases at J, with 16 bases between the two ends. The length of the CDR3 is 15 residues.